This T cell receptor (beta chain) emerged from a study of shared clonotypes between healthy human individuals. About the study: The study enrolled a couple of women and three men aged 18 to 49.

The germline gives CDR1 MNHNY, CDR2 SVGAGI (reference sequence). Trimming cost V 6 bases and J 12 bases; bases outside gene matches: 10. The CDR3 length is 12 residues. Regarding this clone: Antigen: not known.

TCRdb's table, derived via immunoSEQ multiplex PCR, lists solely in-frame clones and lacks some. Here the sample spans 1.5 million to 2.5 million clones, over 85% being singletons. The naive CD8 population came from CD45RO-negative cells selected for CCR7, without terminally differentiated effector memory CD45RA+ cells. Study-wide results and caveats: Compared with clonotypes that all four donors shared, non-shared clonotypes had lower generation probabilities.

This sequence joins TRBV6-6 and TRBJ1-1; 7 nucleotides align to TRBD1. This receptor was obtained from a man aged 18 to 29 in good health. Sequenced sample: naive CD8+ T cells sorted from blood. The DNA of the CDR3 is TGTGCCAGCAGCTACGACAGGGCATTAACTTTCTTT. Amino acids: CASSYDRALTFF.